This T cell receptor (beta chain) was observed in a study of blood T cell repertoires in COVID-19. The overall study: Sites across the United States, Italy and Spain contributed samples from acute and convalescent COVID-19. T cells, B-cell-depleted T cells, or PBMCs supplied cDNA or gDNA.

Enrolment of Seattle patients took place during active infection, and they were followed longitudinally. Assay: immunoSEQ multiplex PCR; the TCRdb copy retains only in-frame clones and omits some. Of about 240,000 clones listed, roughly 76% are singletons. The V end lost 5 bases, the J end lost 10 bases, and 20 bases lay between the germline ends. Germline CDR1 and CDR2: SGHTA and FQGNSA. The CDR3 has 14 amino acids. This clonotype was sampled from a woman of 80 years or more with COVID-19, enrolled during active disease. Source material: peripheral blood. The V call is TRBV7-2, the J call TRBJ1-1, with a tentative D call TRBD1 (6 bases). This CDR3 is CASSQSQGPAGAFF. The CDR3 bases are TGTGCCAGCAGCCAGAGTCAGGGGCCCGCGGGAGCTTTCTTT.